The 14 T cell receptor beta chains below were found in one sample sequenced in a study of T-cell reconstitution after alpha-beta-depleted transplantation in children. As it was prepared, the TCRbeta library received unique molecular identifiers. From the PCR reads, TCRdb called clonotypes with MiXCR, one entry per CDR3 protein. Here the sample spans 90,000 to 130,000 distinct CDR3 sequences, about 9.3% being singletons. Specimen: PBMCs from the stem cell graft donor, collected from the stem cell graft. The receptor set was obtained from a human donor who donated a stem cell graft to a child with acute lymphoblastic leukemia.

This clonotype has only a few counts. CDR3 in amino acids: CARRSAFDRNYNEQFF. CDR3 coding DNA: TGTGCCAGAAGGTCTGCCTTTGACAGGAACTACAATGAGCAGTTCTTC. This rearrangement joins TRBV27 to TRBJ2-1; maybe TRBD1 (6 bases). V was trimmed by 9 bases and J by 3 bases, leaving 21 bases between them. CDR1 MNHEY and CDR2 SMNVEV come from the germline V gene (reference sequence). The length of the CDR3 is 16 residues.

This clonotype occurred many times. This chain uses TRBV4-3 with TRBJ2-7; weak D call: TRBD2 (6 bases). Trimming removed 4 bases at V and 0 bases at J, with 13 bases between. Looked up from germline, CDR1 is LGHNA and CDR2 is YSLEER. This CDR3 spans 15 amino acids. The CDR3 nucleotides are TGCGCCAGCAGCCTCGGAGGAGGGTTCTCCTACGAGCAGTACTTC. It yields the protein CASSLGGGFSYEQYF.

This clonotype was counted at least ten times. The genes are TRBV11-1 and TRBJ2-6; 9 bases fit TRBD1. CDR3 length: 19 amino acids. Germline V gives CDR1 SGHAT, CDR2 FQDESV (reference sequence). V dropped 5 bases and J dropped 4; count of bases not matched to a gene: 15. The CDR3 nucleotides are TGTGCCAGCAGCCAAATCGGGACAGGGAGGGGTTCAGGGGCCAACGTCCTGACTTTC. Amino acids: CASSQIGTGRGSGANVLTF.

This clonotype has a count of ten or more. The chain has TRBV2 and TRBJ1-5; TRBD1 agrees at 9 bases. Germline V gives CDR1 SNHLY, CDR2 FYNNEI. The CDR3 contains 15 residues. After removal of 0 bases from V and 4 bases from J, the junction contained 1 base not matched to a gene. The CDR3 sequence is CASSEAGTGNQPQHF. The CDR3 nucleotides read TGTGCCAGCAGTGAAGCCGGGACAGGGAATCAGCCCCAGCATTTT.

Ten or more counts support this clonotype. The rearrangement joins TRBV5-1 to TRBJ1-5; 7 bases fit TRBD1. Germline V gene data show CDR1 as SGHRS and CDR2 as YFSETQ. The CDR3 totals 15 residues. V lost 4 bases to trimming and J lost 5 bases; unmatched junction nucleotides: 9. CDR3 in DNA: TGCGCCAGCAGCAGGTGGCCAGGGGGAGATCAGCCCCAGCATTTT. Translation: CASSRWPGGDQPQHF.

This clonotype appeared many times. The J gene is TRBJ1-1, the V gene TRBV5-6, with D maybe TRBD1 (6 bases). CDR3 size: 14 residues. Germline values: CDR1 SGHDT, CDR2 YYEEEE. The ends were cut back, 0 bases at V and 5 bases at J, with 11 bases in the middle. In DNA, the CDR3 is TGTGCCAGCAGCTTGGCGGGGAGGGGGACTGAAGCTTTCTTT. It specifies CASSLAGRGTEAFF.

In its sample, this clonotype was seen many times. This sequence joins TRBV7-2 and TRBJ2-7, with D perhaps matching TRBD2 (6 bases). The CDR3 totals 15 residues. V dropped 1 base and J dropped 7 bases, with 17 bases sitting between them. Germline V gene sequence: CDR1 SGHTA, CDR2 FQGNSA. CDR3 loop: CASSLVPGENREQYF. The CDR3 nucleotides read TGTGCCAGCAGCTTAGTGCCGGGAGAAAACCGAGAGCAGTACTTC.

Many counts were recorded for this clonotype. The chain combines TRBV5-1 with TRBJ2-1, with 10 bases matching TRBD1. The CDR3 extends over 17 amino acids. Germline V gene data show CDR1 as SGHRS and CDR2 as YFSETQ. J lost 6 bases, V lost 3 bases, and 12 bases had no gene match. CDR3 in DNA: TGCGCCAGCAGCTACACACCCTCCGGGACAGGGGTCAATGAGCAGTTCTTC. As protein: CASSYTPSGTGVNEQFF.

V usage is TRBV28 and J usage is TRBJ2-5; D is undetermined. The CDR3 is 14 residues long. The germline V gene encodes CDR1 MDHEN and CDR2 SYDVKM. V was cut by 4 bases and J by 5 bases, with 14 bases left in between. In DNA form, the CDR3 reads TGTGCCAGCAGTTGGGCGTTAGTGCAGGAGACCCAGTACTTC. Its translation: CASSWALVQETQYF.

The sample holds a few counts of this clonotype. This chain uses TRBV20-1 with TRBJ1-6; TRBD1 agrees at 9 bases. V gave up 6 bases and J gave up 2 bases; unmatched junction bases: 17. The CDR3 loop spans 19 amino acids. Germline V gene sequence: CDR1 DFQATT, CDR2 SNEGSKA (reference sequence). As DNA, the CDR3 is TGCAGTGCCCGTCCTCTGGAGGACAGGGGAGGAACCTATAATTCACCCCTCCACTTT. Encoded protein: CSARPLEDRGGTYNSPLHF.

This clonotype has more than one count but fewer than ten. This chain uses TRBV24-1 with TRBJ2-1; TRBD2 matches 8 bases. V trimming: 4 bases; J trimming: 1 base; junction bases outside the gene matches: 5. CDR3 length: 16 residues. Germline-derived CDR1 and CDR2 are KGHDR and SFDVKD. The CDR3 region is CATSDPSGSSYNEQFF. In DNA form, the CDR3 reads TGTGCCACCAGTGACCCTAGCGGGTCTTCCTACAATGAGCAGTTCTTC.

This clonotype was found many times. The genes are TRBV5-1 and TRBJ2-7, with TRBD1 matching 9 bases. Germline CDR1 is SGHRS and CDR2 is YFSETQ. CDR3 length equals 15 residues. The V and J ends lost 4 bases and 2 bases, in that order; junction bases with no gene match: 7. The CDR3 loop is CASSARDRVPYEQYF. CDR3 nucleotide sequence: TGCGCCAGCAGCGCCCGGGACAGGGTTCCCTACGAGCAGTACTTC.

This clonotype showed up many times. The CDR3 sequence: CASSLQGERNYGYTF. In DNA form, the CDR3 reads TGTGCCAGCAGTTTACAGGGAGAACGCAACTATGGCTACACCTTC. J is TRBJ1-2 and V is TRBV27, with a weak D call TRBD1 (5 bases). CDR1 is MNHEY, CDR2 SMNVEV, per germline (reference sequence). V was shortened by 2 bases and J by 2 bases, with 12 bases between the two germline ends. The CDR3 is 15 residues long.

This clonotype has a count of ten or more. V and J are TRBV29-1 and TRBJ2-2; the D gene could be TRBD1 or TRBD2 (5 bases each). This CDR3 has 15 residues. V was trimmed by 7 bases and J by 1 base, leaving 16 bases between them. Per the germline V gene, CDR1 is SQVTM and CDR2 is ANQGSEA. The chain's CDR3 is CSAFGAELNTGELFF. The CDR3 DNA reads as TGCAGCGCGTTCGGGGCGGAACTGAACACCGGGGAGCTGTTTTTT.